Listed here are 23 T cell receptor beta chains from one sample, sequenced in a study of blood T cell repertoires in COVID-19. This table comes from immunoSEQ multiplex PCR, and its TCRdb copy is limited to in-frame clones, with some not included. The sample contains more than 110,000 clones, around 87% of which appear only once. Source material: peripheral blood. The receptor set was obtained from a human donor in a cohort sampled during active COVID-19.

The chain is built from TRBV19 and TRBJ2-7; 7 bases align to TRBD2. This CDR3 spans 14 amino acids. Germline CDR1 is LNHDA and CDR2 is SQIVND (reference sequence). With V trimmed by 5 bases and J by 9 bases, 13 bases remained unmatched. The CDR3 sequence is CASSPGLGVVGQYF. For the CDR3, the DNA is TGTGCCAGTAGTCCCGGACTAGGGGTGGTCGGGCAGTACTTC.

CDR3 bases: TGCGCCAGCAGCTTGGGAGGATTACTTGATGAGCAGTTCTTC. It yields the protein CASSLGGLLDEQFF. The chain is built from TRBV5-1 and TRBJ2-1, with no clear D. This CDR3 has 14 residues. Trimming left V 0 bases short and J 8 bases short, with 12 bases between. The germline V gene has CDR1 SGHRS and CDR2 YFSETQ.

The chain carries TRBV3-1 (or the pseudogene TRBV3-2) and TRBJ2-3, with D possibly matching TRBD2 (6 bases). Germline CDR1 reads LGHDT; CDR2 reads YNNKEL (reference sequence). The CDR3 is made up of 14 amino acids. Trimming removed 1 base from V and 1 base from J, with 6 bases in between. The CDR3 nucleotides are TGTGCCAGCAGCCAAGCGGGAGGCACAGATACGCAGTATTTT. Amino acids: CASSQAGGTDTQYF.

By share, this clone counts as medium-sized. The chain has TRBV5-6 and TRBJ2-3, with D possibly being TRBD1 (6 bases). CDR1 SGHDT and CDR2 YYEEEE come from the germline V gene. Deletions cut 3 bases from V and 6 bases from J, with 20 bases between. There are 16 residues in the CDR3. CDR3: CASSYLRTAWSDTQYF. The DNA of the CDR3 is TGTGCCAGCAGCTACCTCCGGACAGCCTGGTCGGATACGCAGTATTTT. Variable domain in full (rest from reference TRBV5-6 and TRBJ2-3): DAGVTQSPTHLIKTRGQQVTLRCSPKSGHDTVSWYQQALGQGPQFIFQYYEEEERQRGNFPDRFSGHQFPNYSSELNVNALLLGDSALYLCASSYLRTAWSDTQYFGPGTRLTVL.

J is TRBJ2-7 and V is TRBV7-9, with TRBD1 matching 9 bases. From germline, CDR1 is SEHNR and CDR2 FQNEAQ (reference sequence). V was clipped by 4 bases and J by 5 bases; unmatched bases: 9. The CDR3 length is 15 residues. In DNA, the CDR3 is TGTGCCAGCAGCTCGCCACAGGGGGCCGGGGACGAGCAGTACTTC. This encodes CASSSPQGAGDEQYF.

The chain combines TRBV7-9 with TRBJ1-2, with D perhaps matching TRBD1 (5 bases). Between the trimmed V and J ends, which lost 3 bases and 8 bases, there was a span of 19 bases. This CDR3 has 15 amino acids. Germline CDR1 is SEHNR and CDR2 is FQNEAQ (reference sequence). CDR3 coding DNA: TGTGCCAGCAGCTTTTCGGACACCCGTCCAAGAGGCTACACCTTC. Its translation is CASSFSDTRPRGYTF.

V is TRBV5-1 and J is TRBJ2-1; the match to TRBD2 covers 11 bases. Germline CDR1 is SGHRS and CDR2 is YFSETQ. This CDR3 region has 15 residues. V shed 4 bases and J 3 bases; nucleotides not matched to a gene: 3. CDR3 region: CASSITSGGYNEQFF. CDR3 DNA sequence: TGCGCCAGCAGCATCACTAGCGGGGGCTACAATGAGCAGTTCTTC.

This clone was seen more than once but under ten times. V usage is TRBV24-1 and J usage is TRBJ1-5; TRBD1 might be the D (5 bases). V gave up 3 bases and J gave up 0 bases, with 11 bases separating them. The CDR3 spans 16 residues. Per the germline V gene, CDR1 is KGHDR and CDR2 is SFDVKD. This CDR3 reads CATSDGRDYSNQPQHF. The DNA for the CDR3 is TGTGCCACCAGTGATGGCAGGGACTATAGCAATCAGCCCCAGCATTTT.

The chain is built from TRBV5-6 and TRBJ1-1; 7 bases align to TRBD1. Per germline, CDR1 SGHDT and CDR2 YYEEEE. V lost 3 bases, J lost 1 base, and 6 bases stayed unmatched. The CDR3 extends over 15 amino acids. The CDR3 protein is CASSWGSGGNTEAFF. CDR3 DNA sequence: TGTGCCAGCAGCTGGGGTTCAGGGGGGAACACTGAAGCTTTCTTT.

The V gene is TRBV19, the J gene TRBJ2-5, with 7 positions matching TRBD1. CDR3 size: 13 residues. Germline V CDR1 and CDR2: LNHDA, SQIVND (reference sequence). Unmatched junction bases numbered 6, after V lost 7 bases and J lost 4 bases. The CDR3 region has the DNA TGTGCCAGTACCTCAACAGGGGCAGAGACCCAGTACTTC. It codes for CASTSTGAETQYF.

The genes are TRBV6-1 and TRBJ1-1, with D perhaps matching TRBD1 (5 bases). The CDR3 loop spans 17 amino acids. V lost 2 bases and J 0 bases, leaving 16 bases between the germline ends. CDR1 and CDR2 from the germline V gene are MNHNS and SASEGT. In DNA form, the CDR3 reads TGTGCCAGCAGTGAATCGGGGGGGTTCCGATTGAACACTGAAGCTTTCTTT. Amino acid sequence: CASSESGGFRLNTEAFF.

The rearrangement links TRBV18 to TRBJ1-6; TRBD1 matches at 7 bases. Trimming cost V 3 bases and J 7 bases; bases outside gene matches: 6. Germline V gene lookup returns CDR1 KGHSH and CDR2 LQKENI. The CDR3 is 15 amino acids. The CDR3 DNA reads TGTGCCAGCTCACCCATCCAGGGGGAAAATTCACCCCTCCACTTT. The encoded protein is CASSPIQGENSPLHF.

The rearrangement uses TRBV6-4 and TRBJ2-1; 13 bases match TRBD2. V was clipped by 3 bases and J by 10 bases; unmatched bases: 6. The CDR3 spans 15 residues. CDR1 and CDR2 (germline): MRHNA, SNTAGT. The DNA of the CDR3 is TGTGCCAGCAGTGAAGGACTAGCGGGAGCAGAAGAGCAGTTCTTC. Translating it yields CASSEGLAGAEEQFF.

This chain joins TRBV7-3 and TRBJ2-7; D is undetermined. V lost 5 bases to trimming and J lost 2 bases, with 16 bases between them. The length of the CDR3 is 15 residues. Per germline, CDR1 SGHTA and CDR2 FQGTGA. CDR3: CASSPSPVGPYEQYF. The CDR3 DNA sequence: TGTGCCAGCAGCCCCTCCCCCGTGGGCCCCTACGAGCAGTACTTC. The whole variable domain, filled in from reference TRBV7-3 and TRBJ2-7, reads GAGVSQTPSNKVTEKGKYVELRCDPISGHTALYWYRQSLGQGPEFLIYFQGTGAADDSGLPNDRFFAVRPEGSVSTLKIQRTERGDSAVYLCASSPSPVGPYEQYFGPGTRLTVT.

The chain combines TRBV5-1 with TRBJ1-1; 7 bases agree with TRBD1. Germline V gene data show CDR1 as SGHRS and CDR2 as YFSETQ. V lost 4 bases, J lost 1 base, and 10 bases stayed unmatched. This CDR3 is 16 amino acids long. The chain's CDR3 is CASSRFLTGPNTEAFF. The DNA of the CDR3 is TGCGCCAGCAGCCGTTTTCTGACAGGGCCGAACACTGAAGCTTTCTTT.

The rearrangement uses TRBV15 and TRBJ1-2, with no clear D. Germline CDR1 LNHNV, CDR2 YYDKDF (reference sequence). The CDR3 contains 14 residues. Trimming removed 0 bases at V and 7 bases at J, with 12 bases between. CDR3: CATSRDRGERGYTF. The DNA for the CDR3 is TGTGCCACCAGCAGAGATCGGGGAGAACGTGGCTACACCTTC.

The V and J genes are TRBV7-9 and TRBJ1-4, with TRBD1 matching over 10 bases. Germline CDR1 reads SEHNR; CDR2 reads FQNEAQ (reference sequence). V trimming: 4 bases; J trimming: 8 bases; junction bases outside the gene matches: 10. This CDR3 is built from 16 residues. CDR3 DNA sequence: TGTGCCAGCAGCTCTAGTGGACAGGGGGTGAAAGAAAAACTGTTTTTT. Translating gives CASSSSGQGVKEKLFF.

The CDR3: CASSLGPINNEQFF. In DNA form, the CDR3 reads TGTGCCAGCAGCTTGGGGCCCATAAACAATGAGCAGTTCTTC. The rearrangement uses TRBV5-5 and TRBJ2-1; D unresolved. CDR1 SGHKS and CDR2 YYEKEE come from the germline V gene (reference sequence). V was trimmed by 0 bases and J by 5 bases, leaving 9 bases between them. The CDR3 extends over 14 amino acids.

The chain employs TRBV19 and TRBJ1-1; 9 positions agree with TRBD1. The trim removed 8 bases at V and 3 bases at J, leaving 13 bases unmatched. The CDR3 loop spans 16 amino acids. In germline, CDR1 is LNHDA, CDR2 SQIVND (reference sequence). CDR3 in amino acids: CASLDSQTGGDTEAFF. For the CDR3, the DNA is TGTGCCAGTCTCGATTCCCAGACAGGGGGGGACACTGAAGCTTTCTTT.

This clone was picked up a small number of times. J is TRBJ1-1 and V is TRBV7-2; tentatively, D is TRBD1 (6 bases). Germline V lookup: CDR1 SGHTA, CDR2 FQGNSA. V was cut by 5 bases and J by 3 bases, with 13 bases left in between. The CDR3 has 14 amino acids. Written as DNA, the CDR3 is TGTGCCAGCAGCAACCGGGACAAGGACACTGAAGCTTTCTTT. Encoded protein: CASSNRDKDTEAFF.

The CDR3, as DNA: TGTGCCAGCAGCCATTCCCAGGCCGAGCAGTACTTC. The encoded protein is CASSHSQAEQYF. This rearrangement joins TRBV14 to TRBJ2-7; D unclear. The CDR3 is 12 amino acids. CDR1 SGHDN and CDR2 FVKESK come from the germline V gene. Trimming removed 3 bases from V and 6 bases from J, with 9 bases in between.

The DNA of the CDR3 is TGTGCCAGCAGTTCCCGACTAGCCCTTGGAAATGAGCAGTTCTTC. Translation gives CASSSRLALGNEQFF. V is TRBV27 and J is TRBJ2-1; 7 nucleotides line up with TRBD2. CDR1 is MNHEY, CDR2 SMNVEV, per germline (reference sequence). The ends lost 4 bases at V and 7 bases at J; junction bases unmatched: 10. The CDR3 extends over 15 amino acids.

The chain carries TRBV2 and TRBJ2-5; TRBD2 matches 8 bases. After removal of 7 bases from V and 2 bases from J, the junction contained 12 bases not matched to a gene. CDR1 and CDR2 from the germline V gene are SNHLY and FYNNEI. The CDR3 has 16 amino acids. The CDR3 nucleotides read TGTGCCAGCAAGGAGGCTTTTAGCGGGACTCAAGAGACCCAGTACTTC. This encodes CASKEAFSGTQETQYF.